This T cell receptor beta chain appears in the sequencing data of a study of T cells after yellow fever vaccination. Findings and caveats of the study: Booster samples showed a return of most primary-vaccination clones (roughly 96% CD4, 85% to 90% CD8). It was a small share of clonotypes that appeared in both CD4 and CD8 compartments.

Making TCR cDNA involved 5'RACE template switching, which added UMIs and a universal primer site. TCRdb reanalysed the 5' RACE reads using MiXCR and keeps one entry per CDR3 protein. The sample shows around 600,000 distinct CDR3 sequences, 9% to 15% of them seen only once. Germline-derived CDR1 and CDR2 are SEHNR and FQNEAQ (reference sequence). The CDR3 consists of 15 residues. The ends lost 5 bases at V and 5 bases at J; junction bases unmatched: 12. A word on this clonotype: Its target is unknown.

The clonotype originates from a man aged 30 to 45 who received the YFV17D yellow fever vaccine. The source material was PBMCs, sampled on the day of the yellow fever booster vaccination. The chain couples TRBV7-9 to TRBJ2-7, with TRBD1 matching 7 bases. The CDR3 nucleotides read TGTGCCAGCAGCATAAACAGGGGACGGAGTAACGAGCAGTACTTC. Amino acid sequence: CASSINRGRSNEQYF.